The clone carrying this T cell receptor (beta chain) was seen a single time. The antigen is unknown. The record originates from a study of T cell responses to AZD1222 COVID-19 vaccine. Germline V gene data show CDR1 as MNHEY and CDR2 as SMNVEV (reference sequence). The CDR3 spans 14 residues. Trimming removed 5 bases at V and 4 bases at J, with 14 bases between. Notes on the study in general: AZD1222 recipients seropositive at baseline numbered only 6 or 7. CD4 TCRs associated with vaccination spanned spike, dominating at 160-218 and 743-854. Scientists sampled the repertoires only once the peak T cell response had passed. The sample set comprised mostly white British donors with more females, and clonal diversity was possibly underestimated.

Measured with immunoSEQ multiplex PCR; TCRdb has only the in-frame clones, and not every one. The table has 250,000 to 300,000 clones, almost 95% seen once. This TCR was recovered from an adult who received the AZD1222 COVID-19 vaccine. J is TRBJ1-1 and V is TRBV27; a weak D match, TRBD1 (5 bases). The source material was peripheral blood, sampled 28 days after the second AZD1222 dose. The CDR3 region is CASSHAGTATEAFF. DNA of the CDR3: TGTGCCAGCAGTCACGCCGGGACTGCCACTGAAGCTTTCTTT.